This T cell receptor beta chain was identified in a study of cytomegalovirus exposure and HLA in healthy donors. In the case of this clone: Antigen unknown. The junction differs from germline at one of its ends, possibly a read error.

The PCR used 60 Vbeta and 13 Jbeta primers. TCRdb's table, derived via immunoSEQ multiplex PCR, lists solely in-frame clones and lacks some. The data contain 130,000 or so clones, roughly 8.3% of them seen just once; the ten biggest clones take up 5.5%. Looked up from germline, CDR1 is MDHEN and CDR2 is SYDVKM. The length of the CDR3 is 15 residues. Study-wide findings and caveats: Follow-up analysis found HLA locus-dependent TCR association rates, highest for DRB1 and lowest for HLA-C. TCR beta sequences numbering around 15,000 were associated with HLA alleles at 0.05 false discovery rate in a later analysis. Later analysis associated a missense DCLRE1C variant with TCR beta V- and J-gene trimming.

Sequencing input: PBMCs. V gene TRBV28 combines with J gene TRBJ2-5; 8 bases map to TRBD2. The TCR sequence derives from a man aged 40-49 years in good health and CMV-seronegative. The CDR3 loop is CASSPNTSGQETRYF. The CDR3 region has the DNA TGTGCCAGCAGCCCTAACACTAGCGGCCAAGAGACCCGGTACTTC.